Here is one T cell receptor (beta chain) with its context. The antigen is undetermined. Using its own MiXCR run on the 5' RACE reads, TCRdb lists one record per CDR3 protein. Found here are 500,000 to 650,000 distinct CDR3 sequences, about 20% of them singletons; the top ten hold roughly 9.1%. The data belong to a study of T-cell memory formation after mild COVID-19. Study observations and caveats: Contracting clones from day 15 to 85 had balanced CD4/CD8; later expanders favoured CD4+.

The CDR3 contains 13 residues. Losses at the gene ends were 3 bases for V and 5 bases for J; bases not matched to a gene: 3. Germline CDR1 and CDR2: ENHRY and SYGVKD. The sequence was collected from an adult woman who had mild COVID-19 (a few samples of this study predate the infection). Cell type and time point are not known. This rearrangement joins TRBV10-3 to TRBJ2-7; 8 nucleotides agree with TRBD1. The sequenced material came from PBMCs or a T cell subset sorted from them (not recorded which). This CDR3 reads CAISELQGDEQYF. The CDR3 DNA is TGTGCCATCAGTGAACTACAGGGGGACGAGCAGTACTTC.